This T cell receptor (beta chain) was captured in a study of blood T cells in healthy people across ages. A second roughly 7 to 11 cycle PCR used barcoded and J-beta primers. Each cDNA molecule was tagged by a template-switch adaptor that had 12 random nucleotides. TCRdb independently ran MiXCR on the 5' RACE reads; one entry per CDR3 protein. The table lists hundreds of thousands of distinct CDR3 sequences, roughly three fifths of them singletons. Study outcomes and limitations: In older individuals, TCR beta diversity per million T cells was lower, falling roughly linearly with age.

Extracted total RNA amounted to at least 5.5 micrograms for each sample. Germline assignment: CDR1 SGHTA and CDR2 FQGNSA. CDR3 length equals 16 residues. Comment on this clonotype: Antigen: not known. The junction shows a germline mismatch at one end, possibly a read error.

The chain uses TRBV7-2 and TRBJ2-3, with D possibly matching TRBD1 (5 bases). The receptor's source is a man aged 35 to 55 in good health. Sequenced: blood. The CDR3 here is CASSPGLGRLTDAQYF. The DNA for the CDR3 is TGTGCCAGCAGCCCGGGCTTGGGGCGACTCACAGATGCGCAGTATTTT. Complete variable domain (other parts from reference TRBV7-2 and TRBJ2-3): GAGVSQSPSNKVTEKGKDVELRCDPISGHTALYWYRQSLGQGLEFLIYFQGNSAPDKSGLPSDRFSAERTGGSVSTLTIQRTQQEDSAVYLCASSPGLGRLTDAQYFGPGTRLTVL.